One sample yielded the 15 T cell receptor beta chains listed below, sequenced in a study of blood T cell repertoires in COVID-19. Measured with immunoSEQ multiplex PCR; TCRdb has only the in-frame clones, and not every one. The sample carries 300,000 to 400,000 clones, 75% to 90% recorded once. Sequencing was carried out using peripheral blood. The source of these receptors is a woman in her sixties with COVID-19, enrolled during active disease.

CDR3 coding DNA: TGTGCCAGCAGTTCCTCCGGGAACTATGGCTACACCTTC. Protein sequence: CASSSSGNYGYTF. The V gene is TRBV12-3 or TRBV12-4, the J gene TRBJ1-2; D is ambiguous. V lost 4 bases to trimming and J lost 2 bases, with 8 bases between them. The CDR3 sequence is 13 residues long.

The V gene is TRBV7-9, the J gene TRBJ1-5, with D perhaps matching TRBD1 (6 bases). CDR3 length: 15 residues. The V and J ends lost 5 bases and 7 bases respectively, with 18 bases between them. Germline CDR1 reads SEHNR; CDR2 reads FQNEAQ (reference sequence). This CDR3 reads CASSPLQGFTQPQHF. CDR3 nucleotides: TGTGCCAGCAGCCCCTTGCAGGGGTTTACCCAGCCCCAGCATTTT.

The V call is TRBV19, the J call TRBJ1-2; D remains unclear. V dropped 5 bases and J dropped 4 bases, with 20 bases sitting between them. Germline values: CDR1 LNHDA, CDR2 SQIVND (reference sequence). The CDR3 has 16 amino acids. The CDR3 DNA is TGTGCCAGTAGTCCCAATGCGAGGCAGACTATCTATGGCTACACCTTC. This sequence encodes CASSPNARQTIYGYTF.

This clone came up a few times. The V and J genes are TRBV7-3 and TRBJ2-7; 7 bases match TRBD1. The V gene end was trimmed by 4 bases and the J gene end by 0 bases; junction bases not matched to a gene: 9. This CDR3 is 16 amino acids long. CDR1 SGHTA and CDR2 FQGTGA come from the germline V gene. CDR3 coding DNA: TGTGCCAGCAGCTCCACCGGGACAGCTCTCTCCTACGAGCAGTACTTC. Amino acids: CASSSTGTALSYEQYF.

The chain couples TRBV7-6 to TRBJ2-1; 8 bases align to TRBD2. V trimming: 5 bases; J trimming: 5 bases; junction bases outside the gene matches: 8. The CDR3 is 15 residues long. The germline V gene encodes CDR1 SGHVS and CDR2 FNYEAQ. CDR3 coding DNA: TGTGCCAGCAGCCCTTGGCGGGGGGCGAACAATGAGCAGTTCTTC. Translation gives CASSPWRGANNEQFF.

The V and J genes are TRBV9 and TRBJ2-3; TRBD2 agrees at 8 bases. The CDR3 has 16 residues. V trimming: 4 bases; J trimming: 2 bases; junction bases outside the gene matches: 9. The V gene's germline CDR1 is SGDLS and CDR2 YYNGEE. In DNA form, the CDR3 reads TGTGCCAGCAGCCGTGAGGCTAGCGGGCTCACAGATACGCAGTATTTT. The encoded protein is CASSREASGLTDTQYF.

V is TRBV19 and J is TRBJ2-1; 12 bases are shared with TRBD2. This CDR3 has 17 amino acids. The ends lost 4 bases at V and 5 bases at J; junction bases unmatched: 9. Per the germline V gene, CDR1 is LNHDA and CDR2 is SQIVND (reference sequence). The CDR3 protein is CASSKSPGLAGNNEQFF. The DNA for the CDR3 is TGTGCCAGTAGTAAATCCCCGGGACTAGCGGGCAACAATGAGCAGTTCTTC.

The V call is TRBV3-1 (or the pseudogene TRBV3-2), the J call TRBJ2-1; D possibly corresponds to TRBD2 (7 bases). CDR1 and CDR2 from the germline V gene are LGHDT and YNNKEL (reference sequence). The V end lost 3 bases, the J end lost 7 bases, and 10 bases lay between the germline ends. This CDR3 is built from 13 residues. CDR3 region: CASSHKGGNEQFF. CDR3 coding DNA: TGTGCCAGCAGCCATAAGGGGGGGAATGAGCAGTTCTTC.

The rearrangement links TRBV5-4 to TRBJ1-1; no clear D gene. The V gene's germline CDR1 is SGHNT and CDR2 YYREEE (reference sequence). V lost 0 bases and J 2 bases, leaving 5 bases between the germline ends. The CDR3 is 13 amino acids. The CDR3: CASSLAVNTEAFF. Written as DNA, the CDR3 is TGTGCCAGCAGCTTGGCAGTAAACACTGAAGCTTTCTTT.

V gene TRBV19 combines with J gene TRBJ1-5; TRBD1 might be the D (5 bases). Germline V lookup: CDR1 LNHDA, CDR2 SQIVND (reference sequence). Trimming left V 6 bases short and J 5 bases short, with 11 bases between. The CDR3 contains 13 residues. The CDR3 DNA is TGTGCCAGTAGATCACAGGTGTATCAGCCCCAGCATTTT. Translated, it gives CASRSQVYQPQHF.

This clone was counted once. The chain carries TRBV15 and TRBJ2-7; tentative D call: TRBD2 (5 bases). The CDR3 length is 16 residues. V gave up 3 bases and J gave up 0 bases, with 15 bases separating them. CDR1 LNHNV and CDR2 YYDKDF come from the germline V gene (reference sequence). CDR3 DNA: TGTGCCACCAGCAGCCAGACGGGATCCCTCTCCTACGAGCAGTACTTC. This encodes CATSSQTGSLSYEQYF.

J is TRBJ1-1 and V is TRBV2; D may be TRBD1 (6 bases). The CDR3 totals 15 residues. The germline gives CDR1 SNHLY, CDR2 FYNNEI. The V end lost 5 bases, the J end lost 6 bases, and 19 bases lay between the germline ends. The DNA of the CDR3 is TGTGCCAGCAGTCCTTCTGGGGGGGGCTACGCTGAAGCTTTCTTT. This gives the protein CASSPSGGGYAEAFF.

A single count supports this clone. In the same sample, other DNA sequences code for this CDR3. The rearrangement uses TRBV19 and TRBJ1-2; D unresolved. Trimming stripped 4 bases from V and 4 bases from J, with 7 bases between. Looked up from germline, CDR1 is LNHDA and CDR2 is SQIVND (reference sequence). This CDR3 is built from 12 residues. As DNA, the CDR3 is TGTGCCAGTAGTAACAGCCTCTATGGCTACACCTTC. This sequence encodes CASSNSLYGYTF. Complete variable domain (other parts from reference TRBV19 and TRBJ1-2): DGGITQSPKYLFRKEGQNVTLSCEQNLNHDAMYWYRQDPGQGLRLIYYSQIVNDFQKGDIAEGYSVSREKKESFPLTVTSAQKNPTAFYLCASSNSLYGYTFGSGTRLTVV.

The chain uses TRBV2 and TRBJ2-7; 9 positions match TRBD1. Germline loops: CDR1 SNHLY, CDR2 FYNNEI. The CDR3 runs 18 residues. The junction had 22 bases not matched to a gene; V was cut back by 9 bases and J by 4 bases. CDR3 loop: CASFSPTGGATPQYEQYF. CDR3 DNA: TGTGCCAGTTTCAGTCCAACAGGGGGCGCGACCCCTCAGTACGAGCAGTACTTC.

The chain joins TRBV7-9 to TRBJ1-1; a possible D gene is TRBD1 (6 bases). CDR1 is SEHNR and CDR2 is FQNEAQ in the germline V gene (reference sequence). This CDR3 has 13 amino acids. V lost 5 bases and J 7 bases, leaving 14 bases between the germline ends. The CDR3 is CASSDHRTVEAFF. CDR3 nucleotides: TGTGCCAGCAGCGACCATCGGACAGTTGAAGCTTTCTTT. Looking up the rest from reference TRBV7-9 and TRBJ1-1 gives the full variable domain: DTGVSQNPRHKITKRGQNVTFRCDPISEHNRLYWYRQTLGQGPEFLTYFQNEAQLEKSRLLSDRFSAERPKGSFSTLEIQRTEQGDSAMYLCASSDHRTVEAFFGQGTRLTVV.